These T cell receptor beta chains were read from a single sample in a study of cytomegalovirus exposure and HLA in healthy donors. Sequencing used immunoSEQ multiplex PCR; TCRdb keeps in-frame clones, though not all of them. Of around 110,000 clones in the sample, about 69% were seen once. What was sequenced was PBMCs. Receptor source: a young woman in good health and CMV-seronegative. Each CDR3 is given with its conserved first and last residue. The order of the fields is V gene, D gene, J gene, clone size, CDR3 DNA, CDR3 protein. D genes are given only for firm matches. Clone sizes are given selectively: once, few, many, or a class where the clone is expanded.

>TRBV14|TRBD1|TRBJ2-7|.
TGTGCCAGCAGCCAAGATCTGCCAGGGGGCTCCTACGAGCAGTACTTC
CASSQDLPGGSYEQYF
>TRBV2|TRBD1|TRBJ2-7|.
TGTGCCAGCAGAGGGACAGAATCGGGTGTCGAGCAGTACTTC
CASRGTESGVEQYF
>TRBV28|.|TRBJ2-5|.
TGTGCCAGCAATGAACTCAGGGGTGGGGAAGAGACCCAGTACTTC
CASNELRGGEETQYF
>TRBV5-6|.|TRBJ1-2|.
TGTGCCAGCAGCTTGACAAGGCAGGGTCTCTATGGCTACACCTTC
CASSLTRQGLYGYTF
>TRBV7-9|TRBD2|TRBJ2-1|.
TGTGCCAGCAGCTTAGCGAGGACTAGCGGCGATGAGCAGTTCTTC
CASSLARTSGDEQFF
>TRBV9|TRBD2|TRBJ2-2|few
TGTGCCAGCAGACGGGGCGGGGGGGCCTTCACCGGGGAGCTGTTTTTT
CASRRGGGAFTGELFF
>TRBV29-1|TRBD1|TRBJ1-2|few
TGCAGCGTTGGATGGTCAGGGGGCATTTATGGCTACACCTTC
CSVGWSGGIYGYTF
>TRBV5-1|.|TRBJ1-1|.
TGCGCCAGCAGCTCAGGACAGACGGGCACTGAAGCTTTCTTT
CASSSGQTGTEAFF
>TRBV28|.|TRBJ1-2|.
TGTGCCAGCAGTTACAACGGCTACACCTTC
CASSYNGYTF
>TRBV29-1|.|TRBJ2-2|few
TGCAGCGTCAAATCGGACACGAACACCGGGGAGCTGTTTTTT
CSVKSDTNTGELFF
>TRBV6-5|TRBD2|TRBJ2-1|.
TGTGCCAGCAGTTACTCCGGGACTAGCACTTACAATGAGCAGTTCTTC
CASSYSGTSTYNEQFF
>TRBV7-7|.|TRBJ2-1|.
TGTGCTAGCAGCGAACTCTTAGGGGATGGGAATGAGCAGTTCTTC
CASSELLGDGNEQFF
>TRBV28|.|TRBJ1-1|few
TGTGCCAGCAATCCCAGGGGTTTGGGCAGGGGCAACACTGAAGCTTTCTTT
CASNPRGLGRGNTEAFF
>TRBV30|.|TRBJ1-5|few
TGTGCCTGGAGCGAGGGGGTAGGGAATCAGCCCCAGCATTTT
CAWSEGVGNQPQHF
>TRBV29-1|TRBD2|TRBJ2-7|.
TGCAGCTGTGTAGCGGGGGCGGGGGAGCAGTACTTC
CSCVAGAGEQYF
>TRBV5-1|.|TRBJ2-7|.
TGCGCCAGCAGCCATGGACCACAGGGTGAGCAGTACTTC
CASSHGPQGEQYF
>TRBV6-1|TRBD1|TRBJ2-3|.
TGTGCCAGCAGTGAACTGGACAGGGGATGGCCAGATACGCAGTATTTT
CASSELDRGWPDTQYF
>TRBV4-1|TRBD1|TRBJ1-6|few
TGCGCCAGCAGCCAAGATCAGGACAGGCTTTATAATTCACCCCTCCACTTT
CASSQDQDRLYNSPLHF
>TRBV5-8|.|TRBJ2-5|.
TGTGCCAGCAGCTTGCCAACTAGACAAGAGACCCAGTACTTC
CASSLPTRQETQYF
>TRBV5-4|TRBD2|TRBJ2-7|.
TGTGCCAGCAGCTTTATAGCGGGGGCCGCCTACGAGCAGTACTTC
CASSFIAGAAYEQYF
>TRBV2|.|TRBJ1-4|.
TGTGCCAGCAGTGAAGCCGGGGGTCCTAATGAAAAACTGTTTTTT
CASSEAGGPNEKLFF
>TRBV7-9|.|TRBJ1-1|.
TGTGCCAGCAGCTTAGCCAGGCTGAACACTGAAGCTTTCTTT
CASSLARLNTEAFF
>TRBV19|TRBD1|TRBJ1-1|.
TGTGCCAGTAGTATCCAAATTAAACAGGGGGCAGCTTTCTTT
CASSIQIKQGAAFF
>TRBV11-2|.|TRBJ1-1|few
TGTGCCAGCAGCCCAGGACTTTATCGGTACACTGAAGCTTTCTTT
CASSPGLYRYTEAFF
>TRBV7-9|.|TRBJ1-2|.
TGTGCCAGCAGCTTAGGGGGGGGCCGGAATGGCTACACCTTC
CASSLGGGRNGYTF
>TRBV7-2|TRBD1|TRBJ1-3|.
TGTGCCAGTAAACAGGGGGCAGGAAACACCATATATTTT
CASKQGAGNTIYF
>TRBV5-1|TRBD1|TRBJ1-2|.
TGCGCCAGCAGCTTTGGCGGGACAGGTCATGGTGGCTACACCTTC
CASSFGGTGHGGYTF
>TRBV14|.|TRBJ2-1|.
TGTGCCAGCAGCCCCGAGCTCCACAATGAGCAGTTCTTC
CASSPELHNEQFF
>TRBV28|.|TRBJ1-1|.
TGTGCCAGCAGTTTAGTGACAGTGCGGAACACTGAAGCTTTCTTT
CASSLVTVRNTEAFF
>TRBV25-1|.|TRBJ1-1|.
TGTGCCAGCAGTGAATGGGGCGCTGAAGCTTTCTTT
CASSEWGAEAFF
>TRBV5-6|TRBD1|TRBJ2-1|.
TGTGCCAGCAGCTTGTTGGGACAGCAGCTTTACAATGAGCAGTTCTTC
CASSLLGQQLYNEQFF
>TRBV30|.|TRBJ1-1|.
TGTGCCTGGACGGACAAGCCCAACACTGAAGCTTTCTTT
CAWTDKPNTEAFF
>TRBV28|TRBD1|TRBJ1-1|.
TGTGCCAGCAGTTTGTTACAGGGGGCGACTGAAGCTTTCTTT
CASSLLQGATEAFF
>TRBV19|TRBD1|TRBJ2-5|few
TGTGCCAGTAGTATCAAGGGACAGGGTAACCAAGAGACCCAGTACTTC
CASSIKGQGNQETQYF
>TRBV6-1|.|TRBJ2-7|.
TGTGCCAGCAGTGAGGCCCAGCGACTAGGCGCTCACGAGCAGTACTTC
CASSEAQRLGAHEQYF
>TRBV28|.|TRBJ1-6|.
TGTGCCAGCAGACTACAGGGTTCCTATAATTCACCCCTCCACTTT
CASRLQGSYNSPLHF
>TRBV10-3|.|TRBJ1-1|.
TGTGCCGTAACCAATACAGAGAACACTGAAGCTTTCTTT
CAVTNTENTEAFF
>TRBV19|.|TRBJ1-6|.
TGTGCCAGTAGTATCTCCGACAGGTTTCATTCACCCCTCCACTTT
CASSISDRFHSPLHF
>TRBV30|.|TRBJ1-5|.
TGTGCCTGGAGTCTGACAGACAATCAGCCCCAGCATTTT
CAWSLTDNQPQHF
>TRBV19|TRBD1|TRBJ1-6|.
TGTGCCAGTAGTATCCCAGGACAGGCTAATTCACCCCTCCACTTT
CASSIPGQANSPLHF
>TRBV4-2|.|TRBJ1-1|.
TGTGCCAGCAGCCAAGAAGCGGGCCGGAACACTGAAGCTTTCTTT
CASSQEAGRNTEAFF
>TRBV9|TRBD1|TRBJ1-1|.
TGTGCCAGCAGCGCTTGGACAGGCCGTAACACTGAAGCTTTCTTT
CASSAWTGRNTEAFF
>TRBV6-5|TRBD2|TRBJ2-7|.
TGTGCCAGCAGTTACGTTACTAGCGGGGGAATGAACGAGCAGTACTTC
CASSYVTSGGMNEQYF
>TRBV25-1|.|TRBJ2-5|.
TGTGCCAGCAGTGTGGGGGGCAGGGGGTTGGAGACCCAGTACTTC
CASSVGGRGLETQYF
>TRBV14|.|TRBJ2-7|few
TGTGCCAGCAGCAAACAGGGCGGTAGTATGTACGAGCAGTACTTC
CASSKQGGSMYEQYF
>TRBV28|TRBD1|TRBJ1-5|.
TGTGCCAGCAGTGGACCGGGACAGGGAATTAATCAGCCCCAGCATTTT
CASSGPGQGINQPQHF
>TRBV15|.|TRBJ1-5|.
TGTGCCACCAGCAGAGATATGGAGGGTAATCAGCCCCAGCATTTT
CATSRDMEGNQPQHF
>TRBV28|.|TRBJ1-5|.
TGTGCCAGCAGCTTTCCCGGGGGTTCCAATCAGCCCCAGCATTTT
CASSFPGGSNQPQHF
>TRBV2|.|TRBJ2-4|.
TGTGCCAGCAGTGTAACCGCGAGGAACATTCAGTACTTC
CASSVTARNIQYF
>TRBV6-1|TRBD2|TRBJ2-2|.
TGTGCCAGCAGTAAAGGAGCGGGGGGGCCTGGCACCGGGGAGCTGTTTTTT
CASSKGAGGPGTGELFF
>TRBV5-8|TRBD2|TRBJ2-3|.
TGTGCCAGCAGCTTGGTTAGCGGGGCCTTCGTCGGGGATACGCAGTATTTT
CASSLVSGAFVGDTQYF
>TRBV30|.|TRBJ1-6|.
TGTGCCTGGAGTACAGGGCCCCCTGGTTCACCCCTCCACTTT
CAWSTGPPGSPLHF
>TRBV19|.|TRBJ2-3|.
TGTGCCAGTAGTGCCTTAGGTCGCGGAAGCACAGATACGCAGTATTTT
CASSALGRGSTDTQYF